These 24 T cell receptor beta chains were all obtained from the same sample, sequenced in a study of technical replicates of blood from a few donors. Some clones are missing from TCRdb's copy, which holds only in-frame ones; the method was immunoSEQ multiplex PCR. The profile shows about 80,000 clones, 91% of them singletons. The sample was T cells isolated from PBMCs. Receptor source: a human donor in good health.

The chain is built from TRBV6-1 and TRBJ2-5, with D perhaps TRBD1 (6 bases). The CDR3 runs to 13 residues. V shed 2 bases and J shed 7 bases, with 11 bases lying between them. Germline V gene data show CDR1 as MNHNS and CDR2 as SASEGT. The CDR3 DNA sequence: TGTGCCAGCAGTGAATGGGAAGGGGGGACCCAGTACTTC. This codes for CASSEWEGGTQYF.

J is TRBJ2-1 and V is TRBV18; 8 nucleotides match TRBD1. Germline CDR1 KGHSH, CDR2 LQKENI. J was trimmed by 4 bases and V by 4 bases; bases with no gene match: 6. The CDR3 is 15 amino acids. In DNA form, the CDR3 reads TGTGCCAGCTCACTCGGGACAGGTAATTACAATGAGCAGTTCTTC. It is translated as CASSLGTGNYNEQFF.

The V gene is TRBV19, the J gene TRBJ2-7; a weak D match, TRBD1 (6 bases). V lost 4 bases to trimming and J lost 3 bases, with 16 bases between them. This CDR3 is built from 15 residues. Germline CDR1 reads LNHDA; CDR2 reads SQIVND (reference sequence). CDR3 sequence reads: CASSTTRTDYYEQYF. CDR3 nucleotides: TGTGCCAGTAGTACGACCCGGACAGATTACTACGAGCAGTACTTC.

This chain connects TRBV29-1 to TRBJ2-7; TRBD2 aligns across 11 bases. The CDR3 extends over 16 amino acids. Trimming cost V 3 bases and J 4 bases; bases outside gene matches: 11. CDR1 is SQVTM, CDR2 ANQGSEA, per germline. CDR3 protein: CSVEGWLAGGLYEQYF. The CDR3 bases are TGCAGCGTTGAGGGTTGGCTAGCGGGAGGACTTTACGAGCAGTACTTC.

The chain is built from TRBV19 and TRBJ1-1; D is perhaps TRBD1 (5 bases). CDR3 length: 16 residues. V lost 5 bases and J lost 6, with 22 bases in between. The germline V gene encodes CDR1 LNHDA and CDR2 SQIVND (reference sequence). The CDR3 region is CASSPTGGYTVAEAFF. Here the CDR3 DNA reads TGTGCCAGTAGTCCAACGGGGGGATATACAGTTGCTGAAGCTTTCTTT.

This clone appeared a single time. V gene TRBV27 combines with J gene TRBJ1-1, with 8 bases lining up with TRBD1. Germline-derived CDR1 and CDR2 are MNHEY and SMNVEV (reference sequence). CDR3 length: 14 amino acids. V lost 5 bases and J lost 4; bases outside the gene matches: 6. CDR3 nucleotide sequence: TGTGCCAGCAGTCAGGACAGGGCGAGCACTGAAGCTTTCTTT. Amino acids: CASSQDRASTEAFF.

This rearrangement joins TRBV20-1 to TRBJ2-1; the D is unclear. The ends were cut back, 0 bases at V and 8 bases at J, with 5 bases in the middle. The CDR3 spans 11 residues. From germline, CDR1 is DFQATT and CDR2 SNEGSKA (reference sequence). CDR3 residues: CSARDFDEQFF. CDR3 nucleotide sequence: TGCAGTGCTAGAGATTTCGATGAGCAGTTCTTC.

The chain employs TRBV2 and TRBJ2-5, with a tentative D call TRBD1 (5 bases). The CDR3 consists of 15 residues. V was clipped by 2 bases and J by 4 bases, with 14 bases between them. Germline CDR1 is SNHLY and CDR2 is FYNNEI. CDR3 coding DNA: TGTGCCAGCAGTGAATCCAGGGTGACGGCAGAGACCCAGTACTTC. Translation: CASSESRVTAETQYF.

This chain connects TRBV30 to TRBJ2-7, with 11 bases identical to TRBD2. The CDR3 spans 16 residues. V lost 0 bases and J lost 1; bases outside the gene matches: 5. Germline assignment: CDR1 GTSNPN and CDR2 SVGIG (reference sequence). The CDR3 bases are TGTGCCTGGAGTGTACTAGCGGGAGCAAAATCCTACGAGCAGTACTTC. It specifies CAWSVLAGAKSYEQYF.

This chain uses TRBV11-3 with TRBJ1-1; 8 bases fit TRBD1. Germline CDR1 reads SGHNT; CDR2 reads YENEEA. The length of the CDR3 is 14 residues. V gave up 5 bases and J gave up 4 bases; unmatched junction bases: 6. This CDR3 reads CASSRRDRPTEAFF. CDR3 nucleotide sequence: TGTGCCAGCAGCCGCCGGGACAGGCCCACTGAAGCTTTCTTT.

The chain is built from TRBV27 and TRBJ1-1; a weak D match, TRBD1 (5 bases). V lost 6 bases, J lost 6 bases, and 17 bases lay in between. CDR3 size: 14 residues. Germline assignment: CDR1 MNHEY and CDR2 SMNVEV (reference sequence). CDR3 in amino acids: CASSLGVGYPEAFF. The CDR3 coding sequence is TGTGCCAGCAGCCTAGGGGTAGGGTACCCTGAAGCTTTCTTT.

The V and J genes are TRBV5-1 and TRBJ2-3; 10 positions match TRBD2. The V and J ends lost 5 bases and 0 bases, in that order; junction bases with no gene match: 3. Germline V gene lookup returns CDR1 SGHRS and CDR2 YFSETQ. The CDR3 runs to 15 residues. The CDR3 DNA follows: TGCGCCAGCAGGCTAGCGGGAGATAGCACAGATACGCAGTATTTT. It encodes CASRLAGDSTDTQYF.

This clone was seen just once. The V call is TRBV5-1, the J call TRBJ2-1; 7 bases are a match to TRBD2. The CDR3 extends over 13 amino acids. V shed 0 bases, J shed 10 bases, and the junction held 4 bases outside the gene matches. Germline assignment: CDR1 SGHRS and CDR2 YFSETQ. The CDR3, as DNA: TGCGCCAGCAGCTTGGCTAAACTAGCGGAGCAGTTCTTC. It yields the protein CASSLAKLAEQFF. Using reference TRBV5-1 and TRBJ2-1 for the parts outside the CDR3, the full variable domain is KAGVTQTPRYLIKTRGQQVTLSCSPISGHRSVSWYQQTPGQGLQFLFEYFSETQRNKGNFPGRFSGRQFSNSRSEMNVSTLELGDSALYLCASSLAKLAEQFFGPGTRLTVL.

Remarks on this clone: Other DNA sequences in the sample encode the same CDR3. The chain employs TRBV6-5 and TRBJ2-1; 12 bases match TRBD2. The V gene's germline CDR1 is MNHEY and CDR2 SVGAGI. V shed 2 bases, J shed 4 bases, and the junction held 0 bases outside the gene matches. This CDR3 contains 15 residues. The CDR3 loop is CASSYGLAGYNEQFF. The DNA for the CDR3 is TGTGCCAGCAGTTACGGACTAGCGGGGTACAATGAGCAGTTCTTC.

This clone was observed a few times. The gene calls are TRBV2 and TRBJ1-1; D is perhaps TRBD1 (6 bases). Germline loops: CDR1 SNHLY, CDR2 FYNNEI. With 5 bases removed from V and 0 bases from J, the gap between germline ends came to 16 bases. CDR3 length equals 16 residues. CDR3 coding DNA: TGTGCCAGCAGTCAACAGGGTCTCTACGTGAACACTGAAGCTTTCTTT. Protein product: CASSQQGLYVNTEAFF.

The V and J genes are TRBV25-1 and TRBJ2-1; tentative D call: TRBD1 (5 bases). Germline CDR1 MGHDK, CDR2 SYGVNS. V was clipped by 3 bases and J by 2 bases, with 11 bases between them. The CDR3 totals 15 residues. The CDR3 DNA reads as TGTGCCAGCAGTGAGCGACAGAACACCTACAATGAGCAGTTCTTC. Protein sequence: CASSERQNTYNEQFF.

This sequence joins TRBV7-9 and TRBJ2-7; perhaps TRBD2 as D (7 bases). Trimming left V 3 bases short and J 6 bases short, with 18 bases between. The germline gives CDR1 SEHNR, CDR2 FQNEAQ (reference sequence). The CDR3 loop spans 15 amino acids. DNA of the CDR3: TGTGCCAGCAGCTTTACAGGGAGCGGGATCGGCGAGCAGTACTTC. This codes for CASSFTGSGIGEQYF.

The count of this clone is one. This chain uses TRBV2 with TRBJ1-2; TRBD1 aligns across 9 bases. After removal of 5 bases from V and 3 bases from J, the junction contained 1 base not matched to a gene. CDR1 is SNHLY, CDR2 FYNNEI, per germline. CDR3 length: 13 residues. The DNA of the CDR3 is TGTGCCAGCAGTAGGACAGGGGACTATGGCTACACCTTC. It is translated as CASSRTGDYGYTF. Complete variable domain (other parts from reference TRBV2 and TRBJ1-2): EPEVTQTPSHQVTQMGQEVILRCVPISNHLYFYWYRQILGQKVEFLVSFYNNEISEKSEIFDDQFSVERPDGSNFTLKIRSTKLEDSAMYFCASSRTGDYGYTFGSGTRLTVV.

The rearrangement uses TRBV5-4 and TRBJ1-4; 7 bases map to TRBD1. J lost 0 bases, V lost 4 bases, and 3 bases had no gene match. The CDR3 totals 15 residues. CDR1 SGHNT and CDR2 YYREEE come from the germline V gene (reference sequence). This chain's CDR3 is CASSHDRATNEKLFF. CDR3 DNA sequence: TGTGCCAGCAGCCACGACAGGGCAACTAATGAAAAACTGTTTTTT. Full variable domain (rest looked up from reference TRBV5-4 and TRBJ1-4): ETGVTQSPTHLIKTRGQQVTLRCSSQSGHNTVSWYQQALGQGPQFIFQYYREEENGRGNFPPRFSGLQFPNYSSELNVNALELDDSALYLCASSHDRATNEKLFFGSGTQLSVL.

This chain uses TRBV5-4 with TRBJ1-3; no definite D call. The germline V gene has CDR1 SGHNT and CDR2 YYREEE (reference sequence). Trimming stripped 2 bases from V and 4 bases from J, with 7 bases between. The CDR3 extends over 13 amino acids. Here the CDR3 reads CASSFNGGNTIYF. CDR3 nucleotide sequence: TGTGCCAGCAGCTTCAACGGGGGAAACACCATATATTTT.

The chain links TRBV4-1 to TRBJ1-2; D not certain. V was trimmed by 0 bases and J by 2 bases, leaving 7 bases between them. There are 14 residues in the CDR3. Germline CDR1 is MGHRA and CDR2 is YSYEKL. CDR3 in DNA: TGCGCCAGCAGCCAAGAGTTCCAAAACTATGGCTACACCTTC. Translated, it gives CASSQEFQNYGYTF.

The chain couples TRBV7-2 to TRBJ2-7; 7 bases agree with TRBD1. The J segment lost 2 bases and the V segment lost 4 bases, leaving 8 bases of the junction unmatched. Germline-derived CDR1 and CDR2 are SGHTA and FQGNSA. This CDR3 has 15 residues. The CDR3 spells CASSYKGATTYEQYF. The DNA of the CDR3 is TGTGCCAGCAGCTATAAGGGGGCGACAACCTACGAGCAGTACTTC.

The chain couples TRBV5-4 to TRBJ2-5, with D possibly matching TRBD1 (7 bases). This CDR3 is 14 amino acids long. V shed 4 bases and J shed 2 bases, with 12 bases lying between them. Germline V gene sequence: CDR1 SGHNT, CDR2 YYREEE (reference sequence). The CDR3 reads CASSRGTEQETQYF. The CDR3 nucleotides are TGTGCCAGCAGCCGGGGGACAGAACAAGAGACCCAGTACTTC.

J is TRBJ2-6 and V is TRBV5-4; the D gene is possibly TRBD2 (5 bases). CDR3 length: 14 residues. V lost 5 bases, J lost 6 bases, and 12 bases lay in between. Per germline, CDR1 SGHNT and CDR2 YYREEE (reference sequence). Written as DNA, the CDR3 is TGTGCCAGCAGTAAGGACTCAATGGCCAACGTCCTGACTTTC. It yields the protein CASSKDSMANVLTF.